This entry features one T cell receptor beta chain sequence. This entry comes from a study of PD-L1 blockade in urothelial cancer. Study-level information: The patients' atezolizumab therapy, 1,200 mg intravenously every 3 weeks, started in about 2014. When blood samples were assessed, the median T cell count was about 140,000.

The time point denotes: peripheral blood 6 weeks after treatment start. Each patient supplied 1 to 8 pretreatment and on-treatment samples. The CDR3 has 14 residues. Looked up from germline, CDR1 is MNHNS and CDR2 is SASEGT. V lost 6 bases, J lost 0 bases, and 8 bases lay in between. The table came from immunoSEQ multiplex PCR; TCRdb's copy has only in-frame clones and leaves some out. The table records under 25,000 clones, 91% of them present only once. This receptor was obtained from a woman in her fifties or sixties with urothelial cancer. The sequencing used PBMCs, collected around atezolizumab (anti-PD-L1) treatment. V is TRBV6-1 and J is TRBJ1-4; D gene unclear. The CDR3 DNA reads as TGTGCCAGCAGGACGGGTGCAACTAATGAAAAACTGTTTTTT. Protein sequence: CASRTGATNEKLFF.